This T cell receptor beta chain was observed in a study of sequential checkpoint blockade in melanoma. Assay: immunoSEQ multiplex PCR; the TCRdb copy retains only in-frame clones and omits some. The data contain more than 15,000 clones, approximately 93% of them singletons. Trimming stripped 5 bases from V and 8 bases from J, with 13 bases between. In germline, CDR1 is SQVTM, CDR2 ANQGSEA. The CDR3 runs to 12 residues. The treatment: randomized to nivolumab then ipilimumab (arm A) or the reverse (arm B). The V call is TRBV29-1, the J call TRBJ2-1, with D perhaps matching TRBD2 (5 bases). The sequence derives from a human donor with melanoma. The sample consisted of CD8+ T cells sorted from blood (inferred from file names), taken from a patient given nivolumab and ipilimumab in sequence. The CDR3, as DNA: TGCAGCGTTCCCGGGATAATTTATGAGCAGTTCTTC. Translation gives CSVPGIIYEQFF.